This T cell receptor beta chain was retrieved from a study of identical twins listed by TCRdb under 2016. For the wider study: To test whether fetal clonotypes persist, the study used deep sequencing on TCR alpha and beta repertoires from monozygotic twins, unrelated adults of various ages, and cord blood. To rule out contamination, replicate twin experiments were performed at different times with different library preparation protocols. Here is what the overall study found, with its caveats: Zero-insertion analyses could be partly confounded by invariant T cells such as MAIT and iNKT, although diverse VJ usage argued against such confounding for most clonotypes. Because the same donors could not be followed over many years, the conclusions depended on cross-sectional statistical analysis. The excess sharing between twins in beta out-of-frame sequences was weaker because fewer shared sequences reduced the signal-to-noise ratio. Recombination models systematically underestimated out-of-frame TCR alpha sharing in monozygotic twins but agreed with sharing between unrelated individuals. Fewer insertions were carried by abundant cord blood beta clonotypes, a similar but weaker trend appeared in young adult naive repertoires, and no such trend appeared in memory repertoires. Compared with coincidental sharing between unrelated individuals, out-of-frame TCR alpha sequences shared between twins had an excess of sequences with low generation probability.

Every donor was a healthy Caucasian. Three pairs of female monozygotic twins, all aged 18 to 29 years, were included in the twin cohort. Positive isolation kits from Invitrogen were used to isolate CD4+ and CD8+ T cell populations. The CDR1 and CDR2 encoded by the germline V gene (reference sequence) are SEHNR and FQNEAQ. The CDR3 runs 15 amino acids, cysteine and phenylalanine included. The read is trimmed to its CDR3 DNA, 45 bases read in frame from base 1. Trimming takes 3 bases from V and 11 bases from J, and the germline ends sit 23 bases apart. The protocol used for the library was 5' RACE. TCRdb lists the instrument as Illumina HiSeq 2000. Template switching added a universal primer binding site, and the final cDNA carried a unique molecular identifier that allowed TCR cDNA molecules to be counted accurately. Specific primers in the conserved constant-segment region were used to synthesize first-strand cDNA for TCR alpha and beta chains. Each cDNA library was double barcoded, with a SMART-Mk sample barcode plus Illumina barcodes, to control for contamination. TruSeq adapter sequences and Illumina sample barcodes were added in two successive PCR steps. Sequencing of the TCR alpha and beta cDNA libraries was done on the Illumina HiSeq platform using custom primers. The paper's processing steps were these. Unique molecular identifiers were extracted from raw reads with MiGEC, and CDR3 positions were determined with MiXCR. Recombination models were inferred per individual with the repgenHMM and IGoR tools using an EM algorithm. The analysis of shared clonotypes was done with the tcR package in R, with sharing normalized by the product of cloneset sizes. To study raw recombination free of thymic and clonal selection effects, out-of-frame nonproductive sequences were analyzed. The public sequencing data were trimmed at Q25 with fastp and processed into clonotypes with MiXCR by TCRdb, which kept only in-frame beta chains. Identical CDR3 protein sequences are pooled into one entry, listed with their most common genes and DNA. What appears here as the V and J calls and clone size reflects TCRdb's work, not the paper's. This sample is represented by 500,000 to 550,000 distinct CDR3 sequences; 20% to 25% of them were singletons. The ten biggest clones cover approximately 0.5% of the sample.

Only a few counts were recorded for this clonotype. Its antigen is currently not known. Base quality data are lacking; no much larger clone is found one base away. Separately, the same data were catalogued under a study of yellow fever vaccine responses in identical twins. Per the second study: The authors reported that the T cell response to vaccination in identical twins appeared partly convergent and partly personalized. In identical twins, the study followed T cell clones that responded to the vaccine with precision.

The sample comprised CD4+ T cells sorted from blood. The sequence was collected from a woman under 30 in good health. The sequence is built from TRBV7-9 and TRBJ2-7, and the D gene may be TRBD1, 6 bases matching. The bases read TGTGCCAGCAGCTTGGGACCGACAGGAACAGCGACCGAGTACTTC. This yields the protein CASSLGPTGTATEYF.